The clone carrying this TCR beta chain has a handful of counts. The target antigen is unknown. Uncontrolled infection, other autoimmune disease, pregnancy or lactation excluded patients. Authors of the study amplified TCR beta CDR3 regions from RNA transcripts. Using the HTBI primer set, a first-round RT-PCR was run on the TCR CDR3. In TCRdb, the multiplex PCR reads were re-called with MiXCR into one record per CDR3 protein. This table holds a few hundred thousand distinct CDR3 sequences, roughly 20% found once. These data belong to a study of T cells in Graves' hyperthyroidism and ophthalmopathy. Study results and caveats: Blood also contained most expanded thyroid clonotypes above 0.001.

The receptor was derived from a man younger than 35 with Graves' ophthalmopathy. The material sequenced was blood.

The DNA for the CDR3 is TGCGCCAGCAGCCAAGAAAGGAGGGACAGGCCTAGGGACGGTCAGCCCCAGCATTTT. Protein sequence: CASSQERRDRPRDGQPQHF. The chain employs TRBV4-1 and TRBJ1-5, with TRBD1 identical over 8 bases. This CDR3 contains 19 residues. V lost 0 bases to trimming and J lost 6 bases; unmatched junction nucleotides: 16. Germline V gene data show CDR1 as MGHRA and CDR2 as YSYEKL.